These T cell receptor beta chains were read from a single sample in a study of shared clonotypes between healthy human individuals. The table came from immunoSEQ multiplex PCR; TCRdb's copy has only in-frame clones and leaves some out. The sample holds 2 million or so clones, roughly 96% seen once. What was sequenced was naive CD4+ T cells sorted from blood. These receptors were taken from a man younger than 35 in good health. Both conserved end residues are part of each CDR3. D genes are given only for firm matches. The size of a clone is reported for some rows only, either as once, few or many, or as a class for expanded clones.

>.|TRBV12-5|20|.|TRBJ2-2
CASGLSLGGLLRPNTGELFF
TGTGCTAGTGGTTTGAGCTTAGGAGGACTCCTCCGACCGAACACCGGGGAGCTGTTTTTT
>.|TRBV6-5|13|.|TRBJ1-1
CASSYSNGRPAFF
TGTGCCAGCAGTTACAGTAACGGCCGTCCAGCATTCTTT
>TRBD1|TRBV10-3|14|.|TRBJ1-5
CAIAGQGSNQPQHF
TGTGCCATCGCGGGACAGGGAAGCAATCAGCCCCAGCATTTT
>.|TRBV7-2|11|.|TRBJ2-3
CASSLSDTQYF
TGTGCCAGCAGCTTGTCCGATACGCAGTATTTT
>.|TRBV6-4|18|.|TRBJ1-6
CASSRMAGESSYNSPLHF
TGTGCCAGCAGTAGGATGGCCGGGGAGAGCTCCTATAATTCACCCCTCCACTTT
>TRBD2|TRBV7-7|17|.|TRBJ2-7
CASSPRQREMSSYEQYF
TGTGCTAGCAGCCCGCGTCAGCGGGAGATGAGCTCCTACGAGCAGTACTTC
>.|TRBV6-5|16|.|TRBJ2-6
CASSYSRVSGANVLTF
TGTGCCAGCAGTTACTCGCGGGTATCTGGGGCCAACGTCCTGACTTTC
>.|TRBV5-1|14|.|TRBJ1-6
CASSLEGGNSPLHF
TGCGCCAGCAGCTTGGAGGGTGGTAATTCACCCCTCCACTTT
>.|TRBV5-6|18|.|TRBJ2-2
CASSLGLWGRSNTGELFF
TGTGCCAGCAGCTTGGGATTGTGGGGCAGGAGTAACACCGGGGAGCTGTTTTTT
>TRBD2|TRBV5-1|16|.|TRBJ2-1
CASSSLTSGASNEQFF
TGCGCCAGCAGCTCCTTGACTAGCGGGGCTTCTAATGAGCAGTTCTTC
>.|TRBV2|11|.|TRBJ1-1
CASSGPTEAFF
TGTGCCAGCAGCGGCCCAACTGAAGCTTTCTTT
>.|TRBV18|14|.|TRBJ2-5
CASSPVDGPEAQYF
TGTGCCAGCTCACCAGTGGACGGCCCGGAAGCCCAGTACTTC
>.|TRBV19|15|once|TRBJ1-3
CASSPSGWIGNTIYF
TGTGCCAGTAGTCCCTCCGGTTGGATTGGAAACACCATATATTTT
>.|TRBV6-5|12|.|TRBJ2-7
CASGGTDYEQYF
TGTGCCAGTGGGGGGACAGATTACGAGCAGTACTTC
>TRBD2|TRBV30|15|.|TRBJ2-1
CAWSLLAGPYNEQFF
TGTGCCTGGAGTCTGCTAGCGGGGCCCTACAATGAGCAGTTCTTC
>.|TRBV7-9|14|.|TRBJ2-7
CASSEGVEPYEQYF
TGTGCCAGCAGCGAGGGGGTAGAACCCTACGAGCAGTACTTC
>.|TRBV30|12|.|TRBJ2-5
CAWGGFQETQYF
TGTGCCTGGGGGGGTTTCCAAGAGACCCAGTACTTC
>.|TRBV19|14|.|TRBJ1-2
CASSNLSGVGGYTF
TGTGCCAGTAGTAACTTATCAGGAGTCGGCGGCTACACCTTC
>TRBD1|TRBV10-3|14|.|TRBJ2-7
CAISDGTGFFEQYF
TGTGCCATCAGTGACGGGACAGGTTTCTTCGAGCAGTACTTC
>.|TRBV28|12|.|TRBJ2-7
CASKGGVYEQYF
TGTGCCAGCAAAGGAGGAGTCTACGAGCAGTACTTC
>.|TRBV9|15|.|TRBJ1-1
CASSPQGNMNTEAFF
TGTGCCAGCAGCCCCCAGGGGAATATGAACACTGAAGCTTTCTTT
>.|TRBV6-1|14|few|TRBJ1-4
CASSEVSYNEKLFF
TGTGCCAGCAGTGAAGTCAGTTATAATGAAAAACTGTTTTTT
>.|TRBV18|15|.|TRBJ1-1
CASSPRSGDFTEAFF
TGTGCCAGCTCACCACGATCGGGGGACTTCACTGAAGCTTTCTTT
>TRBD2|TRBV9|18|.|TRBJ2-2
CASSRKRASGYNTGELFF
TGTGCCAGCAGCCGAAAAAGGGCTAGCGGGTATAACACCGGGGAGCTGTTTTTT
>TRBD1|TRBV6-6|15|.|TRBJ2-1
CASRLRQGAQGEQFF
TGTGCCAGCAGGCTTCGACAGGGGGCTCAAGGTGAGCAGTTCTTC
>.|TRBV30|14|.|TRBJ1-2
CAWSPPGLNYGYTF
TGTGCCTGGAGTCCCCCGGGACTTAACTATGGCTACACCTTC
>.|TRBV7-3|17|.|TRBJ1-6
CASSRTGGALGNSPLHF
TGTGCCAGCAGCCGTACGGGGGGCGCGCTTGGAAATTCACCCCTCCACTTT
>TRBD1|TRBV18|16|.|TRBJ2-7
CASSPSLTGGFYEQYF
TGTGCCAGCTCACCATCCCTAACAGGGGGCTTCTACGAGCAGTACTTC
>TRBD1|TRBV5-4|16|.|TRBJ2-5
CASSLGTGGTQETQYF
TGTGCCAGCAGCCTAGGGACAGGGGGAACCCAAGAGACCCAGTACTTC
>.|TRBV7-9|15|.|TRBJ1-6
CASSLGRSDGSPLHF
TGTGCCAGCAGCTTGGGGAGATCCGACGGTTCACCCCTCCACTTT
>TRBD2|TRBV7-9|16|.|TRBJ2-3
CASSPSYERGTDTQYF
TGTGCCAGCAGCCCCTCTTATGAGCGGGGTACAGATACGCAGTATTTT
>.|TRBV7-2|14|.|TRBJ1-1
CASGVRGRNTEAFF
TGTGCCAGCGGGGTGAGGGGCAGGAACACTGAAGCTTTCTTT
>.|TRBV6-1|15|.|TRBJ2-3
CASSPWADSTDTQYF
TGTGCCAGCAGTCCCTGGGCGGATAGCACAGATACGCAGTATTTT
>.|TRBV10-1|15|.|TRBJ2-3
CASSESQGRTDTQYF
TGCGCCAGCAGTGAGTCACAGGGACGCACAGATACGCAGTATTTT
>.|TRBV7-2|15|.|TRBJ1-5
CASSFRGPSNQPQHF
TGTGCCAGCAGCTTCCGCGGGCCTAGCAATCAGCCCCAGCATTTT
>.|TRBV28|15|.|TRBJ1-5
CASSGREKAHQPQHF
TGTGCCAGCAGCGGGCGCGAAAAGGCCCATCAGCCCCAGCATTTT
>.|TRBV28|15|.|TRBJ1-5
CASSFRIWGDQPQHF
TGTGCCAGCAGTTTCAGGATTTGGGGAGATCAGCCCCAGCATTTT
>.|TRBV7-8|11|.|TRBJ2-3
CASSQLDTQYF
TGTGCCAGCAGCCAGCTAGATACGCAGTATTTT
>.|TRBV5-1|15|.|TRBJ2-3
CASSSGVGSTDTQYF
TGCGCCAGCAGCTCAGGGGTCGGTAGCACAGATACGCAGTATTTT
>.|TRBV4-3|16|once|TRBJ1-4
CASSQFSSAANEKLFF
TGCGCCAGCAGCCAATTTAGTAGTGCTGCTAATGAAAAACTGTTTTTT